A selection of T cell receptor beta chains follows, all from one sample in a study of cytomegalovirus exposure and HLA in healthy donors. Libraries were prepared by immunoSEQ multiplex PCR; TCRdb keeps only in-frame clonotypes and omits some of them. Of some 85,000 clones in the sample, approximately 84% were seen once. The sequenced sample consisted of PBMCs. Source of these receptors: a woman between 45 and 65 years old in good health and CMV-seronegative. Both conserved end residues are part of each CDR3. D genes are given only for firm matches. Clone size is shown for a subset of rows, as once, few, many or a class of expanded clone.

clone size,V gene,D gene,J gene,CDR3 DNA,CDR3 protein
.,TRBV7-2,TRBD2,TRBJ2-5,TGTGCCAGCAGCCCATCCCTGGCGGGGGGGGGAGAGACCCAGTACTTC,CASSPSLAGGGETQYF
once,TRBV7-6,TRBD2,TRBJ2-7,TGTGCCAGCAGCTTACTAACGCGGGAGGCCGTAACCTCCTACGAGCAGTACTTC,CASSLLTREAVTSYEQYF
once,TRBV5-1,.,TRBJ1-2,TGCGCCAGCAGCTTGTCAACGGGGGGCGGCTACACCTTC,CASSLSTGGGYTF
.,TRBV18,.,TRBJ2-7,TGTGCCAGCTCACCAGGTCTTCAGGACTCCTACGAGCAGTACTTC,CASSPGLQDSYEQYF
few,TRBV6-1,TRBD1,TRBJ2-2,TGTGCCAGCAGTGAAACCAGGACAGGGACTTACACCGGGGAGCTGTTTTTT,CASSETRTGTYTGELFF
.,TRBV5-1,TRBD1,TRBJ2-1,TGCGCCAGCAGCCTAACAGGGGCGGCATACAATGAGCAGTTCTTC,CASSLTGAAYNEQFF
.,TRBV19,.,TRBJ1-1,TGTGCCAGTAGTGCGACAGTGACTGAAGCTTTCTTT,CASSATVTEAFF
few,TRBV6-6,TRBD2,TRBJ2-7,TGTGCCAGCAGGCCCACCGGGACTAGCGGGAGAGAAGAGCAGTACTTC,CASRPTGTSGREEQYF
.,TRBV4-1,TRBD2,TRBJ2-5,TGCGCCAGCAGCCAAGAACAGCGGGGGATCCAAGAGACCCAGTACTTC,CASSQEQRGIQETQYF
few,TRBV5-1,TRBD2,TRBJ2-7,TGCGCCAGCAGGCTAGCGGTCGAGGAGGTTTACGAGCAGTACTTC,CASRLAVEEVYEQYF
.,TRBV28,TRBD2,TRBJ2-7,TGTGCCAGCAGTTTGGCCCTAGCGGCCCCTCCCTACGAGCAGTACTTC,CASSLALAAPPYEQYF
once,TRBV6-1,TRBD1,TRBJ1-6,TGTGCCAGCAGTGAAATAGCGACAGGGGGCGGTTCACCCCTCCACTTT,CASSEIATGGGSPLHF
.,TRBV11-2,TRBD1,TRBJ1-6,TGTGCCAGCAGCTTAGGGGGACAGGGAGGTTCACCCCTCCACTTT,CASSLGGQGGSPLHF
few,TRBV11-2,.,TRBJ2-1,TGTGCCAGCAGCTTAGGAGTAGGGAGCTCCTACAATGAGCAGTTCTTC,CASSLGVGSSYNEQFF
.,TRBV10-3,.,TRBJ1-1,TGTGCCATCAGTGTCAGGGGCATGGACACTGAAGCTTTCTTT,CAISVRGMDTEAFF
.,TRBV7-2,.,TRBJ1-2,TGTGCCAGCAGCCCCCAGACGGGGAACTATGGCTACACCTTC,CASSPQTGNYGYTF
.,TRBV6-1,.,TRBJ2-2,TGTGCCAGCAGGAGTTCTAGCTCGGAGCTGTTTTTT,CASRSSSSELFF
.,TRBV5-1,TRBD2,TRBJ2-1,TGCGCCAGCAACCCCCAACTAGCGGGTGACTCCAATGAGCAGTTCTTC,CASNPQLAGDSNEQFF
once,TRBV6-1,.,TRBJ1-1,TGTGCCAGCAGTGAACTTGAGGCTTTCTTT,CASSELEAFF
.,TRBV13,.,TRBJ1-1,TGTGCCAGCAGCCAACAATTAATAACAGGGAAGAACACTGAAGCTTTCTTT,CASSQQLITGKNTEAFF
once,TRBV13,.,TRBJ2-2,TGTGCCAGCAGCTTAATCCTAGGGGGCACCGGGGAGCTGTTTTTT,CASSLILGGTGELFF
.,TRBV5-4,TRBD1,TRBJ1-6,TGTGCCAGCAGCTGGGACAGGAATAATTCACCCCTCCACTTT,CASSWDRNNSPLHF
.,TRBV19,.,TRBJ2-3,TGTGCCAGTAGTATTCAAGAGGGAGATACGCAGTATTTT,CASSIQEGDTQYF
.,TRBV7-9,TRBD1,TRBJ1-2,TGTGCCAGCAGCTCTGACAGGGAGATAGATGGCTACACCTTC,CASSSDREIDGYTF
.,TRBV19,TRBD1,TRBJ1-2,TGTGCCAGTAGTATGGGACAGAATAACTATGGCTACACCTTC,CASSMGQNNYGYTF
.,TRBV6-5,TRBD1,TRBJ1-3,TGTGCCAGCAGTTACTCCGGACAGGGGATTCTGAACACCATATATTTT,CASSYSGQGILNTIYF
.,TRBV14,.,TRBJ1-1,TGTGCCAGCAGCCAAGCCCGACAGAGGAACACTGAAGCTTTCTTT,CASSQARQRNTEAFF
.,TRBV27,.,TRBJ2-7,TGTGCCAGCAGCCCCGACTACATGCTCCGCGAGCAGTACTTC,CASSPDYMLREQYF
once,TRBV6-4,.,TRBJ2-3,TGTGCCAGCAGTGACTCACTGACCCCACGGGCGCAGTATTTT,CASSDSLTPRAQYF
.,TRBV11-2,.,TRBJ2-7,TGTGCCAGCAGTCCGACTAGTCACGAGCAGTACTTC,CASSPTSHEQYF
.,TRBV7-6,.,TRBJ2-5,TGTGCCAGCAGCCCAGGAAGGCACCAAGAGACCCAGTACTTC,CASSPGRHQETQYF
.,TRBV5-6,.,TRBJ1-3,TGTGCCAGCAGCGGCGGACAGAGCTCTGGAAACACCATATATTTT,CASSGGQSSGNTIYF
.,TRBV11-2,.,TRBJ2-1,TGTGCCAGCAGCCCCCAGGGCCCTTCCTACAATGAGCAGTTCTTC,CASSPQGPSYNEQFF
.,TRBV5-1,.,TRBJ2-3,TGCGCCAGCAGGGAGGGCAGCGCTTCAGATACGCAGTATTTT,CASREGSASDTQYF
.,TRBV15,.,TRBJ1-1,TGTGCCACCAGCAGACCGTACAGGGAAGGTAACACTGAAGCTTTCTTT,CATSRPYREGNTEAFF
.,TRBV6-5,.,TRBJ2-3,TGTGCCAGCAGAGAGGGGGCGCGGGAAGATACGCAGTATTTT,CASREGAREDTQYF
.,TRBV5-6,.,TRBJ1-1,TGTGCCAGCAGCCAATCCTGGACAACCTTGAACACTGAAGCTTTCTTT,CASSQSWTTLNTEAFF
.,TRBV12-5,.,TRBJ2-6,TGTGCTAGTGGTTTGGTACCTAGGTGGGAGGCGGGCCGAGCCTGGGCCAACGTCCTGACTTTC,CASGLVPRWEAGRAWANVLTF
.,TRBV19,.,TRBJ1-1,TGTGCCAGTAGTTTTGGCAGGGGCACTGAAGCTTTCTTT,CASSFGRGTEAFF
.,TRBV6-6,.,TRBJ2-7,TGTGCCAGCAGTTATGGGCTGCGGAGGTCCTACGAGCAGTACTTC,CASSYGLRRSYEQYF
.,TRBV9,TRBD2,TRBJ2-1,TGTGCCAGCAGCGTAGGCTATAGCGGGAGGGTCTCCTACAATGAGCAGTTCTTC,CASSVGYSGRVSYNEQFF
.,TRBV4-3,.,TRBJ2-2,TGCGCCAGCAGCCAAGAAAGAGGGCCCGGGGAGCTGTTTTTT,CASSQERGPGELFF
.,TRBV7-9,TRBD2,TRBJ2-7,TGTGCCAGCAGCTCGACTAGCGGGTCTTTGAGGACCTACGAGCAGTACTTC,CASSSTSGSLRTYEQYF
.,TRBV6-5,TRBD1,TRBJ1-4,TGTGCCAGCAGTTCCACCCGGACAGGATTGAATGAAAAACTGTTTTTT,CASSSTRTGLNEKLFF
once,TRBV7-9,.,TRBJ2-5,TGTGCCAGCAGCTCCAGGGTTGGGGTGGAGACCCAGTACTTC,CASSSRVGVETQYF
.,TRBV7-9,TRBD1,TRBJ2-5,TGTGCCAGCACCGTAGGGACAGGGGGCGCCCAAGAGACCCAGTACTTC,CASTVGTGGAQETQYF
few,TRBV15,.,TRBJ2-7,TGTGCCACCAGCCCACGACAGGCAGGGGAGCAGTACTTC,CATSPRQAGEQYF
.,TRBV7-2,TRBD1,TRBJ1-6,TGTGCCAGCAGCGCCGGACAGGGGGCGGGTTCACCCCTCCACTTT,CASSAGQGAGSPLHF
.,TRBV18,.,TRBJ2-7,TGTGCCAGCTCGGCAGGGGACCACGAGCAGTACTTC,CASSAGDHEQYF
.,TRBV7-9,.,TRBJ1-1,TGTGCCAGCAGCTTAGTCCGTCCGGGACTCACTGAAGCTTTCTTT,CASSLVRPGLTEAFF
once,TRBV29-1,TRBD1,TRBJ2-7,TGCAGCGTCCTTACTCTTCGGGACAGTACCTACGAGCAGTACTTC,CSVLTLRDSTYEQYF